This T cell receptor (beta chain) derives from a study of shared clonotypes between healthy human individuals. Findings and limits, study-wide: The authors expected sequencing depth to affect clonotype sharing among donors.

CD4+ cell separation produced CD45RA+ naive and CD45RA-negative memory subsets. Method: immunoSEQ multiplex PCR; TCRdb's copy keeps in-frame clones and lacks some. The data show 2.3 million or so clones, over 85% seen once. Germline V gene data show CDR1 as SGHVS and CDR2 as FNYEAQ. This CDR3 is 15 amino acids long. With 1 base clipped from V and 6 bases from J, the junction kept 6 bases outside the gene matches. Points on this clone: No antigen is known for it.

The gene calls are TRBV7-6 and TRBJ2-7; TRBD1 matches 10 bases. The sequenced sample was naive CD4+ T cells from PBMCs. Described subset: CD45RA+ positively selected. The receptor was isolated from a man younger than 35 in good health. Some clones in this sample may be carry-over from other donors' samples. CDR3 residues: CASSLGRGQGVEQYF. DNA for the CDR3: TGTGCCAGCAGCTTAGGACGAGGACAGGGGGTCGAGCAGTACTTC.